This T cell receptor beta chain came from a study of cytomegalovirus exposure and HLA in healthy donors. The overall study: The study placed 80% to 85% of its roughly 410 genotyped donors in the Caucasian-associated ancestry cluster.

A remark on this clone: Antigen unknown.

V gave up 4 bases and J gave up 3 bases; unmatched junction bases: 11. Germline CDR1 reads SQVTM; CDR2 reads ANQGSEA. The CDR3 sequence is 15 residues long. It was with 60 Vbeta and 13 Jbeta primers that the PCR ran. Here immunoSEQ multiplex PCR was the method, and the copy in TCRdb shows in-frame clones only, minus some. The sample holds nearly 200,000 clones, 82% seen once. Study-level results: A later analysis linked a missense DCLRE1C variant to TCR beta V- and J-gene trimming.

The source of this sequence is a boy aged 2 to 10 in good health and CMV-seronegative. The chain recombines TRBV29-1 with TRBJ1-2; 7 bases are shared with TRBD1. Sequencing was done on a sample of PBMCs. Here the CDR3 reads CSVGRGRGIDYGYTF. Here the CDR3 DNA reads TGCAGCGTTGGAAGGGGGCGCGGTATAGACTATGGCTACACCTTC.